The sequence of this T cell receptor beta chain was determined in a study of human thymus T cells. The study used thymus tissue resected during corrective heart surgery. Assay: immunoSEQ multiplex PCR; the TCRdb copy retains only in-frame clones and omits some. The table shows tens of thousands of clones, with about 95% occurring only once. The V gene end was trimmed by 0 bases and the J gene end by 9 bases; junction bases not matched to a gene: 15. CDR3 length: 18 residues. The germline V gene has CDR1 SGHTA and CDR2 FQGTGA. Sequencing input: thymus tissue. The J gene is TRBJ2-1, the V gene TRBV7-3; 9 positions agree with TRBD2. The clonotype comes from a girl under three years old with a congenital heart defect but otherwise immunologically healthy. The CDR3 protein is CASSLTFRRGGRAIEQFF. The CDR3, as DNA: TGTGCCAGCAGCTTAACTTTTCGAAGAGGCGGGAGGGCCATTGAGCAGTTCTTC.